The 26 T cell receptor beta chains below come from one sample, sequenced in a study of identifying expanded T cells in peripheral blood. Libraries were prepared by immunoSEQ multiplex PCR; TCRdb keeps only in-frame clonotypes and omits some of them. This table has fewer than 65,000 clones, 87% appearing once. Sequenced: blood. The receptors were sampled from a person between 18 and 75 years old in good health.

The chain has TRBV28 and TRBJ1-5, with 7 positions matching TRBD1. The germline gives CDR1 MDHEN, CDR2 SYDVKM. The CDR3 runs to 16 residues. The J segment lost 4 bases and the V segment lost 2 bases, leaving 8 bases of the junction unmatched. The CDR3 nucleotides read TGTGCCAGCAGTTTAGGGTCTCAGGGGGGGAATCAGCCCCAGCATTTT. Amino acid sequence: CASSLGSQGGNQPQHF.

The V and J genes are TRBV7-8 and TRBJ1-6; D call uncertain. Germline CDR1 reads SGHVS; CDR2 reads FQNEAQ. The CDR3 is 18 residues long. Trimming pared 5 bases from V and 6 bases from J, leaving 23 bases between. The CDR3 loop is CASSTSPNREPFNSPLHF. In DNA, the CDR3 is TGTGCCAGCAGCACCAGTCCGAACCGGGAGCCCTTTAATTCACCCCTCCACTTT.

This clone was seen a single time. This chain links TRBV19 with TRBJ2-7, with D possibly being TRBD1 (6 bases). The CDR3 is 16 amino acids. The germline gives CDR1 LNHDA, CDR2 SQIVND (reference sequence). V lost 4 bases and J lost 2, with 18 bases in between. CDR3 sequence reads: CASSTSPDRPPYEQYF. CDR3 nucleotides: TGTGCCAGTAGTACCTCCCCGGACAGACCCCCCTACGAGCAGTACTTC.

V usage is TRBV5-4 and J usage is TRBJ2-7; 11 positions agree with TRBD2. Germline V lookup: CDR1 SGHNT, CDR2 YYREEE (reference sequence). Unmatched junction bases numbered 15, after V lost 4 bases and J lost 3 bases. This CDR3 spans 18 amino acids. The CDR3 sequence: CASSPWTSGHGTLYEQYF. The CDR3 DNA sequence: TGTGCCAGCAGCCCCTGGACTAGCGGGCACGGGACACTCTACGAGCAGTACTTC.

The chain uses TRBV28 and TRBJ2-2, with TRBD1 as a possible D gene (5 bases). Germline CDR1 is MDHEN and CDR2 is SYDVKM. The CDR3 totals 15 residues. The V end was cut by 2 bases, the J end by 4 bases, with 11 bases between. The CDR3 protein is CASSLRGLGTGELFF. The CDR3 DNA is TGTGCCAGCAGTTTAAGGGGATTGGGCACCGGGGAGCTGTTTTTT.

The J gene is TRBJ2-5, the V gene TRBV28; D is unresolved. This CDR3 contains 15 residues. CDR1 is MDHEN and CDR2 is SYDVKM in the germline V gene. Trimming left V 6 bases short and J 0 bases short, with 14 bases between. Written as DNA, the CDR3 is TGTGCCAGCAGACAAGGGAACAGAAACCAAGAGACCCAGTACTTC. Translation: CASRQGNRNQETQYF.

This clone was counted a few times. The chain combines TRBV5-1 with TRBJ2-2; maybe TRBD1 (5 bases). The CDR3 spans 15 residues. The V and J ends lost 1 base and 1 base respectively, with 8 bases between them. Per the germline V gene, CDR1 is SGHRS and CDR2 is YFSETQ. CDR3 residues: CASSLLQGNTGELFF. As DNA, the CDR3 is TGCGCCAGCAGCTTGCTGCAGGGGAACACCGGGGAGCTGTTTTTT.

This chain links TRBV28 with TRBJ2-7; D tentatively fits TRBD1 or TRBD2 (5 bases each). In germline, CDR1 is MDHEN, CDR2 SYDVKM. V dropped 6 bases and J dropped 0 bases, with 15 bases sitting between them. The length of the CDR3 is 15 residues. The CDR3 loop reads CASSVDGTLSYEQYF. CDR3 bases: TGTGCCAGCAGCGTGGACGGGACGCTCTCCTACGAGCAGTACTTC.

The chain combines TRBV7-8 with TRBJ2-7, with TRBD2 matching 9 bases. With V trimmed by 2 bases and J by 2 bases, 4 bases remained unmatched. CDR3 length: 15 residues. Germline V gene lookup returns CDR1 SGHVS and CDR2 FQNEAQ. CDR3 DNA: TGTGCCAGCAGCTTAAGGGGCGGGAGGGCCTACGAGCAGTACTTC. This gives the protein CASSLRGGRAYEQYF.

The chain couples TRBV7-9 to TRBJ1-2; D uncertain. Germline V gene lookup returns CDR1 SEHNR and CDR2 FQNEAQ (reference sequence). The ends were cut back, 2 bases at V and 5 bases at J, with 6 bases in the middle. This CDR3 region has 12 residues. The CDR3 DNA sequence: TGTGCCAGCAGCTTAACTGGGTATGGCTACACCTTC. This gives the protein CASSLTGYGYTF. Full variable domain (outside the CDR3, taken from reference TRBV7-9 and TRBJ1-2): DTGVSQNPRHKITKRGQNVTFRCDPISEHNRLYWYRQTLGQGPEFLTYFQNEAQLEKSRLLSDRFSAERPKGSFSTLEIQRTEQGDSAMYLCASSLTGYGYTFGSGTRLTVV.

This sequence joins TRBV15 and TRBJ1-1; D unresolved. V was trimmed by 5 bases and J by 5 bases, leaving 24 bases between them. From germline, CDR1 is LNHNV and CDR2 YYDKDF (reference sequence). CDR3 length: 17 residues. The CDR3: CATSRGGRVVRNTEAFF. Here the CDR3 DNA reads TGTGCCACCAGCCGTGGAGGGAGGGTGGTGAGGAATACTGAAGCTTTCTTT.

The rearrangement uses TRBV30 and TRBJ2-5; a possible D gene is TRBD2 (5 bases). The CDR3 contains 13 residues. CDR1 and CDR2 (germline): GTSNPN, SVGIG (reference sequence). Trimming removed 0 bases at V and 5 bases at J, with 10 bases between. The chain's CDR3 is CAWSVRALETQYF. The CDR3 nucleotides are TGTGCCTGGAGTGTGAGGGCTCTGGAGACCCAGTACTTC.

The genes are TRBV30 and TRBJ2-6; no clear D gene. The germline gives CDR1 GTSNPN, CDR2 SVGIG (reference sequence). This CDR3 is 12 amino acids long. CDR3 in DNA: TGTGCTACGGGCTCTGGGGCCAACGTCCTGACTTTC. Amino acid sequence: CATGSGANVLTF.

This chain connects TRBV6-5 to TRBJ1-1; tentatively, D is TRBD1 (5 bases). This CDR3 spans 14 amino acids. Trimming stripped 0 bases from V and 2 bases from J, with 7 bases between. From germline, CDR1 is MNHEY and CDR2 SVGAGI. The CDR3 sequence: CASSYSGRNTEAFF. In DNA form, the CDR3 reads TGTGCCAGCAGTTACTCGGGGCGAAACACTGAAGCTTTCTTT.

This chain connects TRBV7-9 to TRBJ1-4; weak D call: TRBD1 (5 bases). CDR3 length equals 13 residues. Germline loops: CDR1 SEHNR, CDR2 FQNEAQ (reference sequence). V was clipped by 7 bases and J by 7 bases, with 13 bases between them. CDR3 region: CASTRAGSEKLFF. The CDR3 DNA reads TGTGCCAGCACCCGGGCAGGGAGTGAAAAACTGTTTTTT.

This rearrangement joins TRBV27 to TRBJ2-3; weak D call: TRBD2 (5 bases). V was shortened by 6 bases and J by 2 bases, with 12 bases between the two germline ends. Germline V lookup: CDR1 MNHEY, CDR2 SMNVEV (reference sequence). CDR3 length: 14 amino acids. The CDR3 DNA reads TGTGCCAGCAGCCCGGACTGGGACACAGATACGCAGTATTTT. Protein sequence: CASSPDWDTDTQYF.

The chain carries TRBV29-1 and TRBJ2-1; TRBD2 agrees at 13 bases. J was trimmed by 4 bases and V by 7 bases; bases with no gene match: 4. From germline, CDR1 is SQVTM and CDR2 ANQGSEA. The CDR3 is 14 amino acids. CDR3 loop: CSDRLAGGYNEQFF. CDR3 DNA: TGCAGCGACAGACTAGCGGGAGGTTACAATGAGCAGTTCTTC.

The chain links TRBV4-3 to TRBJ2-1; TRBD1 matches at 11 bases. The germline V gene encodes CDR1 LGHNA and CDR2 YSLEER. The trim removed 0 bases at V and 2 bases at J, leaving 12 bases unmatched. The CDR3 extends over 20 amino acids. The CDR3 DNA is TGCGCCAGCAGCCAAGACGAGGGACAGGGGGATAGCGGGCCCTACAATGAGCAGTTCTTC. Its translation: CASSQDEGQGDSGPYNEQFF.

The chain carries TRBV5-1 and TRBJ1-3; weak D call: TRBD1 (5 bases). The V end was cut by 3 bases, the J end by 0 bases, with 13 bases between. The germline V gene has CDR1 SGHRS and CDR2 YFSETQ. CDR3 length: 16 residues. The CDR3 DNA reads TGCGCCAGCAGCTCCGGGGACGGTATCTCTGGAAACACCATATATTTT. Protein product: CASSSGDGISGNTIYF.

V gene TRBV19 combines with J gene TRBJ2-7; 12 nucleotides agree with TRBD1. CDR3 length: 14 amino acids. The V gene end was trimmed by 6 bases and the J gene end by 5 bases; junction bases not matched to a gene: 5. CDR1 and CDR2 (germline): LNHDA, SQIVND (reference sequence). The CDR3 region is CASSSGQGAHEQYF. For the CDR3, the DNA is TGTGCCAGTAGCTCGGGACAGGGGGCCCACGAGCAGTACTTC.

The chain joins TRBV2 to TRBJ1-1, with no clear D. The V end lost 1 base, the J end lost 7 bases, and 13 bases lay between the germline ends. Looked up from germline, CDR1 is SNHLY and CDR2 is FYNNEI. The CDR3 has 14 amino acids. Written as DNA, the CDR3 is TGTGCCAGCAGTGAAGGAACGGGAATGGGTGAAGCTTTCTTT. This translates into CASSEGTGMGEAFF.

The chain combines TRBV5-6 with TRBJ2-7, with D perhaps given as TRBD1 or TRBD2 (5 bases each). The CDR3 length is 14 residues. V lost 1 base, J lost 2 bases, and 10 bases lay in between. Germline V lookup: CDR1 SGHDT, CDR2 YYEEEE. The CDR3 spells CASSLLGTPYEQYF. DNA for the CDR3: TGTGCCAGCAGCTTGCTGGGGACGCCCTACGAGCAGTACTTC.

The genes are TRBV6-4 and TRBJ2-1, with TRBD1 identical over 9 bases. The germline V gene has CDR1 MRHNA and CDR2 SNTAGT. This CDR3 has 14 amino acids. The V segment lost 4 bases and the J segment 6 bases; nucleotides outside the gene matches: 4. CDR3 amino acids: CASSATGGSNEQFF. Written as DNA, the CDR3 is TGTGCCAGCAGTGCGACAGGGGGGTCCAATGAGCAGTTCTTC.

The chain has TRBV30 and TRBJ1-2; D perhaps matches TRBD1 (6 bases). The CDR3 runs 12 residues. Germline assignment: CDR1 GTSNPN and CDR2 SVGIG (reference sequence). V lost 1 base to trimming and J lost 6 bases, with 9 bases between them. The CDR3 is CAWSEGGDGYTF. The CDR3 coding sequence is TGTGCCTGGAGTGAAGGGGGGGATGGCTACACCTTC.

This clone was seen more than once but under ten times. The CDR3 loop reads CASSVGVRQPQHF. Written as DNA, the CDR3 is TGTGCCAGCAGTGTTGGGGTCCGCCAGCCCCAGCATTTT. The V call is TRBV2, the J call TRBJ1-5, with D unclear. CDR3 length: 13 residues. The V end was cut by 4 bases, the J end by 7 bases, with 11 bases between. Germline assignment: CDR1 SNHLY and CDR2 FYNNEI.

The chain carries TRBV19 and TRBJ2-3; 8 bases match TRBD2. The CDR3 runs to 14 residues. Germline assignment: CDR1 LNHDA and CDR2 SQIVND (reference sequence). The ends lost 9 bases at V and 2 bases at J; junction bases unmatched: 7. Here the CDR3 reads CASGIAGNTDTQYF. The DNA for the CDR3 is TGTGCCAGCGGAATAGCGGGAAACACAGATACGCAGTATTTT. Supplemented by reference TRBV19 and TRBJ2-3, the full variable domain reads DGGITQSPKYLFRKEGQNVTLSCEQNLNHDAMYWYRQDPGQGLRLIYYSQIVNDFQKGDIAEGYSVSREKKESFPLTVTSAQKNPTAFYLCASGIAGNTDTQYFGPGTRLTVL.